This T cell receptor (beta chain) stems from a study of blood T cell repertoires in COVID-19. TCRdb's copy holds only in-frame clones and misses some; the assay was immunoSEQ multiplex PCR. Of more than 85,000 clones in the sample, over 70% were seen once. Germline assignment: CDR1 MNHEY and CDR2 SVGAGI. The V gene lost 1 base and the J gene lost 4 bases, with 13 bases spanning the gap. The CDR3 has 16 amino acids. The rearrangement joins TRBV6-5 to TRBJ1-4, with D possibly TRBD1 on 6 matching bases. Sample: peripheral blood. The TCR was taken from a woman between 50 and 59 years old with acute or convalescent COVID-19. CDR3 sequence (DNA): TGTGCCAGCAGTTACTGGGGGACAACTAGTAATGAAAAACTGTTTTTT. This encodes CASSYWGTTSNEKLFF.